The 12 T cell receptor beta chains below come from one sample, sequenced in a study of shared clonotypes between healthy human individuals. Assay used: immunoSEQ multiplex PCR; TCRdb lists only in-frame clones, some missing. There are some 1.4 million clones in the sample; approximately 96% occur only once, and more than 0.9% lies in the top ten. Material: naive CD4+ T cells sorted from blood. Subset denoted: CD45RA+ positively selected. These receptors were obtained from a man between 25 and 39 years old in good health.

The genes are TRBV4-3 and TRBJ1-4; no clear D gene. Germline CDR1 LGHNA, CDR2 YSLEER. This CDR3 has 15 amino acids. V gave up 6 bases and J gave up 0 bases, with 11 bases separating them. The CDR3 loop reads CASSSEVATNEKLFF. The CDR3 nucleotides read TGCGCCAGCAGTTCGGAGGTTGCAACTAATGAAAAACTGTTTTTT.

The rearrangement joins TRBV6-5 to TRBJ2-3, with TRBD1 as a possible D gene (5 bases). The CDR3 extends over 16 amino acids. Germline values: CDR1 MNHEY, CDR2 SVGAGI. V gave up 2 bases and J gave up 2 bases, with 14 bases separating them. The CDR3 spells CASSYDRRGHTDTQYF. CDR3 bases: TGTGCCAGCAGTTACGACCGCCGTGGACACACAGATACGCAGTATTTT.

This rearrangement joins TRBV18 to TRBJ2-5; no clear D gene. The CDR3 is 12 residues long. Trimming took off 5 bases at V and 9 bases at J, with 13 bases between the two ends. Germline V gives CDR1 KGHSH, CDR2 LQKENI. Here the CDR3 reads CASSRRTDSQYF. Written as DNA, the CDR3 is TGTGCCAGCTCAAGGCGAACAGATTCCCAGTACTTC.

The gene calls are TRBV18 and TRBJ2-7, with D unclear. The germline V gene has CDR1 KGHSH and CDR2 LQKENI. V lost 3 bases and J lost 6, with 6 bases in between. CDR3 size: 11 residues. Here the CDR3 reads CASSPSSEQYF. The CDR3 DNA follows: TGTGCCAGCTCACCGTCGTCCGAGCAGTACTTC. Using reference TRBV18 and TRBJ2-7 for the parts outside the CDR3, the full variable domain is NAGVMQNPRHLVRRRGQEARLRCSPMKGHSHVYWYRQLPEEGLKFMVYLQKENIIDESGMPKERFSAEFPKEGPSILRIQQVVRGDSAAYFCASSPSSEQYFGPGTRLTVT.

The chain couples TRBV5-1 to TRBJ2-5, with a possible D match to TRBD2 (6 bases). CDR3 length: 15 amino acids. V gave up 4 bases and J gave up 1 base, with 14 bases separating them. Germline V lookup: CDR1 SGHRS, CDR2 YFSETQ. CDR3 nucleotides: TGCGCCAGCAGCAGTAGGAGGGGCCCCCAAGAGACCCAGTACTTC. Amino acid sequence: CASSSRRGPQETQYF.

The chain combines TRBV21-1 with TRBJ2-5; no DNA check was done on the table's D call, TRBD2. TRBV21-1 is classified as a pseudogene. The CDR3 runs to 17 residues. In DNA, the CDR3 is TGTGCCAGCAGCAAAACCCCTCTAGCGGGGGTGGGTGAGACCCAGTACTTC. Residues: CASSKTPLAGVGETQYF.

In its sample, this clone was seen once. CDR3 amino acids: CASTSGGTGAYEQYF. As DNA, the CDR3 is TGTGCCAGCACCTCAGGTGGGACAGGGGCCTACGAGCAGTACTTC. V usage is TRBV28 and J usage is TRBJ2-7, with 10 bases that match TRBD1. Germline loops: CDR1 MDHEN, CDR2 SYDVKM. Germline trimming cut 7 bases from V and 2 bases from J; bases unmatched to any gene: 8. The CDR3 sequence is 15 residues long. The whole variable domain, remainder taken from reference TRBV28 and TRBJ2-7, is DVKVTQSSRYLVKRTGEKVFLECVQDMDHENMFWYRQDPGLGLRLIYFSYDVKMKEKGDIPEGYSVSREKKERFSLILESASTNQTSMYLCASTSGGTGAYEQYFGPGTRLTVT.

With regard to this clone: The same CDR3 arises from other DNA sequences in this sample as well. This chain links TRBV5-1 with TRBJ1-1; maybe TRBD1 (5 bases). The CDR3 spans 13 residues. Germline V gives CDR1 SGHRS, CDR2 YFSETQ. Trimming removed 2 bases from V and 6 bases from J, with 11 bases in between. CDR3 sequence: CASSLGQGSEAFF. CDR3 DNA: TGCGCCAGCAGCTTAGGGCAGGGTTCTGAAGCTTTCTTT.

This rearrangement joins TRBV19 to TRBJ1-1; no reliable D call. There are 13 residues in the CDR3. V was shortened by 1 base and J by 2 bases, with 5 bases between the two germline ends. Germline V gene sequence: CDR1 LNHDA, CDR2 SQIVND (reference sequence). The DNA for the CDR3 is TGTGCCAGTAGTATAGTCCGTAACACTGAAGCTTTCTTT. Protein sequence: CASSIVRNTEAFF.

The V call is TRBV11-2, the J call TRBJ1-3; D is ambiguous. V was cut by 3 bases and J by 4 bases, with 10 bases left in between. Per germline, CDR1 SGHAT and CDR2 FQNNGV. This CDR3 contains 14 residues. DNA of the CDR3: TGTGCCAGCAGCTTTGAGCCTAGAGGAAACACCATATATTTT. This gives the protein CASSFEPRGNTIYF.

This rearrangement joins TRBV7-2 to TRBJ2-1, with 7 bases fitting TRBD2. Germline values: CDR1 SGHTA, CDR2 FQGNSA. The CDR3 contains 19 residues. V gave up 2 bases and J gave up 4 bases; unmatched junction bases: 17. The CDR3 spells CASSLRTSADTHWYNEQFF. In DNA form, the CDR3 reads TGTGCCAGCAGCTTACGTACTAGCGCCGACACTCACTGGTACAATGAGCAGTTCTTC.

This sequence joins TRBV7-9 and TRBJ1-4; D call uncertain. Germline CDR1 and CDR2: SEHNR and FQNEAQ (reference sequence). V was shortened by 6 bases and J by 4 bases, with 12 bases between the two germline ends. The CDR3 extends over 14 amino acids. The DNA for the CDR3 is TGTGCCAGCAGTGCGCTAGGCATTAATGAAAAACTGTTTTTT. Translation gives CASSALGINEKLFF.